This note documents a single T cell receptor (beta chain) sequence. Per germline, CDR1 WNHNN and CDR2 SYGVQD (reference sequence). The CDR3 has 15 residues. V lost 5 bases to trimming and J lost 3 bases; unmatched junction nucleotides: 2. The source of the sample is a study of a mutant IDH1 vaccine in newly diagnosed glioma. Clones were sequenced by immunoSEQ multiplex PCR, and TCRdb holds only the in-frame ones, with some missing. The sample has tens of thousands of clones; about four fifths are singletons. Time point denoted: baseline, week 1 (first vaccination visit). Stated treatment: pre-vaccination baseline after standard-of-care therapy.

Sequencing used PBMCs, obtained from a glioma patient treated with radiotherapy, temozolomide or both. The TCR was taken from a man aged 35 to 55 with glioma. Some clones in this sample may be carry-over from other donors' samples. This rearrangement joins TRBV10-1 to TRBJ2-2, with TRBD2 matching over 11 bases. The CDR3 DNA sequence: TGCGCCAGCAGTACACTAGCGGGGGACACCGGGGAGCTGTTTTTT. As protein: CASSTLAGDTGELFF.